The source of this TCR beta chain is a study of patients and donors after allogeneic stem cell transplantation. Trimming removed 6 bases at V and 3 bases at J, with 11 bases between. CDR1 and CDR2 from the germline V gene are LNHNV and YYDKDF (reference sequence). This CDR3 spans 14 amino acids. TCRdb itself ran the RT-PCR reads through MiXCR, one entry per CDR3 protein. The sample comprises 25,000 to 35,000 distinct CDR3 sequences, nearly 7% of which are singletons, and just under 35% rests with the top ten. This clonotype was seen repeatedly, ten times or more. This chain uses TRBV15 with TRBJ1-4, with TRBD1 as a possible D gene (5 bases). The sample was blood, either unsorted or a sorted T cell fraction (not recorded which). The clonotype comes from a human donor who was either an allogeneic HSCT recipient or a stem cell or donor lymphocyte infusion donor (not recorded which). It is not recorded whose cells these are; they may come from a transplant donor. The CDR3 DNA follows: TGTGCCACCAGGAGGGACGGACCTAATGAAAAACTGTTTTTT. It is translated as CATRRDGPNEKLFF.